These 23 T cell receptor beta chains came from one sample sequenced in a study of radiation and T cells in renal cell carcinoma. Time point: baseline pretreatment blood. Specified treatment: 15 Gy SBRT to primary tumor, nephrectomy 4 weeks later. Here immunoSEQ multiplex PCR was the method, and the copy in TCRdb shows in-frame clones only, minus some. This table has more than 75,000 clones, 65% to 85% appearing once. The sample consisted of blood, taken from a patient whose treatment included radiotherapy and nephrectomy. These receptors were obtained from a man aged 55 to 70 with renal cell carcinoma.

The V gene is TRBV10-3, the J gene TRBJ1-2; D is possibly TRBD1 (5 bases). The germline gives CDR1 ENHRY, CDR2 SYGVKD. CDR3 size: 12 residues. V lost 2 bases, J lost 8 bases, and 9 bases lay in between. Written as DNA, the CDR3 is TGTGCCATCAGTGAGCAGGGTTTGGGCTACACCTTC. Residues: CAISEQGLGYTF.

This chain links TRBV27 with TRBJ2-2; D possibly corresponds to TRBD1 (5 bases). The CDR3 has 13 amino acids. The ends were cut back, 2 bases at V and 7 bases at J, with 8 bases in the middle. The germline V gene has CDR1 MNHEY and CDR2 SMNVEV (reference sequence). In nucleotides, the CDR3 is TGTGCCAGCAGTTTACAGGGCCGCGGGGAGCTGTTTTTT. This codes for CASSLQGRGELFF.

The chain has TRBV27 and TRBJ1-1; D not certain. The V gene's germline CDR1 is MNHEY and CDR2 SMNVEV (reference sequence). Trimming left V 3 bases short and J 0 bases short, with 8 bases between. The CDR3 is 14 amino acids. The DNA for the CDR3 is TGTGCCAGCAGTTTTCGGGGATTGAACACTGAAGCTTTCTTT. Translated, it gives CASSFRGLNTEAFF.

The chain has TRBV28 and TRBJ1-4; D is perhaps TRBD1 (6 bases). V lost 3 bases, J lost 2 bases, and 16 bases lay in between. Germline CDR1 reads MDHEN; CDR2 reads SYDVKM. The CDR3 runs to 17 residues. The CDR3 is CASSLPGASETNEKLFF. The CDR3 coding sequence is TGTGCCAGCAGTTTGCCAGGGGCAAGTGAGACTAATGAAAAACTGTTTTTT.

V gene TRBV9 combines with J gene TRBJ2-3, with 8 bases fitting TRBD2. J gave up 2 bases and V 0 bases, and 5 bases lay outside the gene matches. CDR1 and CDR2 from the germline V gene are SGDLS and YYNGEE. The CDR3 loop spans 16 amino acids. CDR3 sequence (DNA): TGTGCCAGCAGCGTAGCGGGAGGGCAAAACACAGATACGCAGTATTTT. Residues: CASSVAGGQNTDTQYF.

This clone was detected only once. This chain connects TRBV13 to TRBJ2-1, with D perhaps assigned TRBD1 or TRBD2 (5 bases each). The CDR3 runs 13 residues. V was clipped by 4 bases and J by 4 bases, with 8 bases between them. Germline CDR1 and CDR2: PRHDT and FYEKMQ (reference sequence). CDR3 DNA sequence: TGTGCCAGCAGCTGGGACGGTTACAATGAGCAGTTCTTC. It encodes CASSWDGYNEQFF.

CDR3 loop: CASSLAASGANTDTQYF. The CDR3 nucleotides read TGTGCCAGCAGCTTAGCAGCTAGCGGGGCTAACACAGATACGCAGTATTTT. The chain employs TRBV13 and TRBJ2-3; 9 nucleotides agree with TRBD2. The CDR3 runs 17 residues. Per germline, CDR1 PRHDT and CDR2 FYEKMQ (reference sequence). V gave up 1 base and J gave up 2 bases; unmatched junction bases: 7.

The chain employs TRBV5-1 and TRBJ1-5, with D possibly TRBD1 on 5 matching bases. Deletions cut 4 bases from V and 5 bases from J, with 13 bases between. The CDR3 length is 14 residues. Germline CDR1 SGHRS, CDR2 YFSETQ. CDR3 in amino acids: CASSRDSPDQPQHF. DNA of the CDR3: TGCGCCAGCAGCCGAGACAGCCCGGATCAGCCCCAGCATTTT.

The table lists this clone with a few counts. The chain is built from TRBV27 and TRBJ1-2; perhaps TRBD1 as D (5 bases). The V end was cut by 0 bases, the J end by 5 bases, with 10 bases between. Germline V gives CDR1 MNHEY, CDR2 SMNVEV (reference sequence). The CDR3 has 14 residues. CDR3: CASSLSGGSYGYTF. CDR3 coding DNA: TGTGCCAGCAGTTTATCGGGGGGTTCTTATGGCTACACCTTC.

V and J are TRBV5-6 and TRBJ2-3; 14 bases fit TRBD2. In germline, CDR1 is SGHDT, CDR2 YYEEEE. V was pared by 0 bases and J by 4 bases, with 4 bases of the junction left unmatched. The CDR3 has 17 amino acids. CDR3 nucleotide sequence: TGTGCCAGCAGCTTGGCCGGGACTAGCGGGAGTGCAGATACGCAGTATTTT. Protein: CASSLAGTSGSADTQYF.

J is TRBJ2-1 and V is TRBV10-3; D may be TRBD2 (6 bases). Germline V gives CDR1 ENHRY, CDR2 SYGVKD. V lost 11 bases to trimming and J lost 6 bases, with 20 bases between them. The CDR3 has 14 residues. The CDR3 coding sequence is TGTGCCGTAGGGACTGCGTATTCCCTCAATGAGCAGTTCTTC. This sequence encodes CAVGTAYSLNEQFF.

The chain carries TRBV7-3 and TRBJ2-7, with D possibly being TRBD1 (5 bases). Germline V gives CDR1 SGHTA, CDR2 FQGTGA. Trimming shortened V by 2 bases and J by 6 bases, and 11 bases separated the two germline ends. The CDR3 has 13 amino acids. The CDR3 spells CASSLVQGREQYF. DNA for the CDR3: TGTGCCAGCAGCTTAGTCCAGGGTCGCGAGCAGTACTTC. The full variable domain, completed using reference TRBV7-3 and TRBJ2-7, is GAGVSQTPSNKVTEKGKYVELRCDPISGHTALYWYRQSLGQGPEFLIYFQGTGAADDSGLPNDRFFAVRPEGSVSTLKIQRTERGDSAVYLCASSLVQGREQYFGPGTRLTVT.

The sample holds one count of this clone. This sequence joins TRBV5-5 and TRBJ2-7, with D possibly being TRBD2 (5 bases). Per the germline V gene, CDR1 is SGHKS and CDR2 is YYEKEE (reference sequence). The CDR3 is made up of 14 amino acids. Trimming took off 5 bases at V and 1 base at J, with 13 bases between the two ends. The CDR3 bases are TGTGCCAGCAGGGGAGAATTTGGGTCCTACGAGCAGTACTTC. Translating it yields CASRGEFGSYEQYF.

This rearrangement joins TRBV7-9 to TRBJ2-3; no clear D gene. This CDR3 region has 11 residues. V was pared by 5 bases and J by 2 bases, with 2 bases between. Germline lookup yields CDR1 SEHNR and CDR2 FQNEAQ (reference sequence). The DNA for the CDR3 is TGTGCCAGCAGCGACACAGATACGCAGTATTTT. Amino acids: CASSDTDTQYF. The full variable domain, in which reference TRBV7-9 and TRBJ2-3 provide the parts outside the CDR3, is DTGVSQNPRHKITKRGQNVTFRCDPISEHNRLYWYRQTLGQGPEFLTYFQNEAQLEKSRLLSDRFSAERPKGSFSTLEIQRTEQGDSAMYLCASSDTDTQYFGPGTRLTVL.

The chain recombines TRBV6-6 with TRBJ1-1, with 10 bases aligning to TRBD1. Germline V gives CDR1 MNHNY, CDR2 SVGAGI (reference sequence). After removal of 5 bases from V and 3 bases from J, the junction contained 6 bases not matched to a gene. This CDR3 is 15 amino acids long. CDR3 nucleotides: TGTGCCAGCAGTAACCGACAGGGGGCCGACACTGAAGCTTTCTTT. Translated, it gives CASSNRQGADTEAFF.

This clone was observed once. The rearrangement joins TRBV4-3 to TRBJ2-7; no firm D call. There are 15 residues in the CDR3. Germline loops: CDR1 LGHNA, CDR2 YSLEER. V was clipped by 0 bases and J by 5 bases, with 14 bases between them. The CDR3 region has the DNA TGCGCCAGCAGCCAAGATTACATTCTCTTTGACGAGCAGTACTTC. This encodes CASSQDYILFDEQYF.

This chain uses TRBV7-8 with TRBJ2-5; 7 nucleotides line up with TRBD1. The junction had 7 bases not matched to a gene; V was cut back by 3 bases and J by 3 bases. Germline V gives CDR1 SGHVS, CDR2 FQNEAQ. The CDR3 sequence is 15 residues long. CDR3 in DNA: TGTGCCAGCAGCTTCGGTGGGACAGTCGAAGAGACCCAGTACTTC. The encoded protein is CASSFGGTVEETQYF.

The V call is TRBV4-1, the J call TRBJ2-6; either TRBD1 or TRBD2 may fit D (6 bases each). This CDR3 comprises 19 residues. Germline V lookup: CDR1 MGHRA, CDR2 YSYEKL. Trimming removed 1 base at V and 1 base at J, with 17 bases between. The CDR3 region has the DNA TGCGCCAGCAGCCAAGTGGGGGGCCTGGGGATTTCTGGGGCCAACGTCCTGACTTTC. It translates to CASSQVGGLGISGANVLTF.

V is TRBV7-3 and J is TRBJ2-2; a possible D gene is TRBD1 (6 bases). V gave up 8 bases and J gave up 0 bases, with 13 bases separating them. In germline, CDR1 is SGHTA, CDR2 FQGTGA. This CDR3 is 15 amino acids long. The CDR3 protein is CASGRTDANTGELFF. Written as DNA, the CDR3 is TGTGCCAGCGGCCGGACAGACGCGAACACCGGGGAGCTGTTTTTT.

V gene TRBV5-6 combines with J gene TRBJ2-7; TRBD2 matches 8 bases. Germline CDR1 and CDR2: SGHDT and YYEEEE. There are 14 residues in the CDR3. Unmatched junction bases numbered 8, after V lost 4 bases and J lost 5 bases. The CDR3 DNA sequence: TGTGCCAGCAGCCGACTCGGGACTAGTAACGAGCAGTACTTC. Translated, it gives CASSRLGTSNEQYF.

The V call is TRBV10-1, the J call TRBJ1-2; 8 nucleotides agree with TRBD1. The CDR3 contains 14 residues. Trimming removed 2 bases from V and 5 bases from J; junction bases left unmatched: 4. Per germline, CDR1 WNHNN and CDR2 SYGVQD (reference sequence). The CDR3 here is CASSESRQGYGYTF. In nucleotides, the CDR3 is TGCGCCAGCAGTGAGAGCAGACAGGGGTATGGCTACACCTTC.

V and J are TRBV5-1 and TRBJ2-5; D unclear. Germline assignment: CDR1 SGHRS and CDR2 YFSETQ. Trimming took 1 base from V and 0 from J, leaving 4 bases between them. The CDR3 spans 13 residues. This CDR3 is CASSLFNQETQYF. The CDR3 region has the DNA TGCGCCAGCAGCTTGTTCAACCAAGAGACCCAGTACTTC.

The gene calls are TRBV9 and TRBJ2-7; D not certain. The CDR3 loop spans 15 amino acids. Trimming shortened V by 0 bases and J by 3 bases, and 13 bases separated the two germline ends. Per the germline V gene, CDR1 is SGDLS and CDR2 is YYNGEE. The CDR3 DNA sequence: TGTGCCAGCAGCGTAGGAATGGGGTTGGGCTACGAGCAGTACTTC. Amino acid sequence: CASSVGMGLGYEQYF.